The 25 T cell receptor beta chains below all came from one sample that was sequenced in a study of beta chain features in type 1 diabetes. Expressed TCRB transcripts were sequenced because the entire RNA isolate underwent reverse transcription. Sequenced by immunoSEQ multiplex PCR; TCRdb stores in-frame clones only, minus some. The sample shows 200,000 to 250,000 clones, about 63% of them seen only once. The sample taken for sequencing was naive CD4+ T cells from blood. The receptors were gathered from a man aged 30-40 years in good health.

The chain recombines TRBV20-1 with TRBJ2-5; D gene unclear. Germline V gives CDR1 DFQATT, CDR2 SNEGSKA (reference sequence). The CDR3 is made up of 10 amino acids. Trimming removed 6 bases at V and 8 bases at J, with 10 bases between. CDR3 nucleotides: TGCAGTGCCGTACGAGGAACCCAGTACTTC. Translation gives CSAVRGTQYF.

The chain employs TRBV2 and TRBJ2-3, with 10 bases that match TRBD2. The CDR3 is 15 residues long. The germline gives CDR1 SNHLY, CDR2 FYNNEI. Trimming removed 5 bases from V and 5 bases from J; junction bases left unmatched: 7. The CDR3, as DNA: TGTGCCAGCAGTCCGCCAGCGGGGGGGCAAGATACGCAGTATTTT. Amino acids: CASSPPAGGQDTQYF.

The rearrangement joins TRBV29-1 to TRBJ2-5; TRBD1 might be the D (6 bases). V was pared by 5 bases and J by 2 bases, with 15 bases between. This CDR3 contains 14 residues. Germline loops: CDR1 SQVTM, CDR2 ANQGSEA. The CDR3, as DNA: TGCAGCGTTTCGGACAGTACTTTACAAGAGACCCAGTACTTC. Amino acid sequence: CSVSDSTLQETQYF.

The V gene is TRBV29-1, the J gene TRBJ2-5; a possible D gene is TRBD1 (5 bases). V was pared by 8 bases and J by 1 base, with 14 bases between. This CDR3 is 13 amino acids long. Germline V gene lookup returns CDR1 SQVTM and CDR2 ANQGSEA. CDR3 bases: TGCAGCCTTAAGGGGCTATTCCAAGAGACCCAGTACTTC. Residues: CSLKGLFQETQYF.

The rearrangement uses TRBV11-2 and TRBJ2-3; the D is unclear. The CDR3 has 14 amino acids. Trimming took 3 bases from V and 2 from J, leaving 9 bases between them. Germline-derived CDR1 and CDR2 are SGHAT and FQNNGV. In nucleotides, the CDR3 is TGTGCCAGCAGCTTTGCGCAGAACACAGATACGCAGTATTTT. It translates to CASSFAQNTDTQYF.

The chain combines TRBV11-3 with TRBJ2-5; no clear D. The CDR3 consists of 15 residues. Germline loops: CDR1 SGHNT, CDR2 YENEEA. V lost 0 bases and J lost 0, with 8 bases in between. Here the CDR3 reads CASSLDRDDQETQYF. CDR3 nucleotides: TGTGCCAGCAGCTTAGATCGCGACGACCAAGAGACCCAGTACTTC. The entire variable domain, with the rest obtained from reference TRBV11-3 and TRBJ2-5, is as follows: EAGVVQSPRYKIIEKKQPVAFWCNPISGHNTLYWYLQNLGQGPELLIRYENEEAVDDSQLPKDRFSAERLKGVDSTLKIQPAELGDSAVYLCASSLDRDDQETQYFGPGTRLLVL.

This chain links TRBV30 with TRBJ2-2; no reliable D call. V was pared by 3 bases and J by 3 bases, with 5 bases between. The length of the CDR3 is 12 residues. Germline V lookup: CDR1 GTSNPN, CDR2 SVGIG (reference sequence). The CDR3 loop is CAWRGYTGELFF. CDR3 DNA: TGTGCCTGGAGGGGCTACACCGGGGAGCTGTTTTTT.

In its sample, this clone was seen once. The rearrangement links TRBV25-1 to TRBJ1-3; D remains unclear. V was pared by 5 bases and J by 4 bases, with 6 bases between. CDR1 MGHDK and CDR2 SYGVNS come from the germline V gene. The CDR3 runs to 12 residues. The CDR3 bases are TGTGCCAGCAGTCCCGACGGAAACACCATATATTTT. Amino acid sequence: CASSPDGNTIYF.

The rearrangement links TRBV10-3 to TRBJ1-4, with 7 bases that match TRBD1. Germline V gene sequence: CDR1 ENHRY, CDR2 SYGVKD. The CDR3 length is 12 residues. Trimming cost V 6 bases and J 13 bases; bases outside gene matches: 8. The CDR3, as DNA: TGTGCCATCAGCGACCCAGGGGGTCTACTGTTTTTT. Translated, it gives CAISDPGGLLFF.

The chain couples TRBV7-2 to TRBJ1-2; D is perhaps TRBD1 (5 bases). CDR3 length: 13 amino acids. Germline CDR1 and CDR2: SGHTA and FQGNSA. V was clipped by 5 bases and J by 6 bases, with 13 bases between them. CDR3 DNA: TGTGCCAGCAGCGCCCAGGGTGGCGATGGCTACACCTTC. Its protein is CASSAQGGDGYTF.

V gene TRBV6-5 combines with J gene TRBJ2-7; 9 bases line up with TRBD1. Per the germline V gene, CDR1 is MNHEY and CDR2 is SVGAGI. The V gene end was trimmed by 8 bases and the J gene end by 1 base; junction bases not matched to a gene: 6. This CDR3 spans 14 amino acids. The CDR3 sequence is CASSTGTGSYEQYF. The DNA of the CDR3 is TGTGCCAGCTCTACGGGGACAGGGTCCTACGAGCAGTACTTC.

V gene TRBV14 combines with J gene TRBJ2-6, with D unclear. CDR3 size: 15 residues. Per germline, CDR1 SGHDN and CDR2 FVKESK. V was shortened by 3 bases and J by 3 bases, with 9 bases between the two germline ends. The CDR3 bases are TGTGCCAGCAGCCAGGAAGAAGTTGGGGCCAACGTCCTGACTTTC. Translation: CASSQEEVGANVLTF.

The V gene is TRBV10-3, the J gene TRBJ2-2, with D perhaps assigned TRBD1 or TRBD2 (5 bases each). V was shortened by 8 bases and J by 1 base, with 8 bases between the two germline ends. CDR3 length: 13 residues. CDR1 ENHRY and CDR2 SYGVKD come from the germline V gene. CDR3 sequence reads: CAIWGMNTGELFF. The CDR3 DNA is TGTGCCATCTGGGGGATGAACACCGGGGAGCTGTTTTTT.

This sequence joins TRBV29-1 and TRBJ2-7; 12 nucleotides line up with TRBD2. The J segment lost 4 bases and the V segment lost 7 bases, leaving 8 bases of the junction unmatched. CDR1 is SQVTM, CDR2 ANQGSEA, per germline. This CDR3 has 14 amino acids. The CDR3 sequence: CSARLLAGGYEQYF. The DNA of the CDR3 is TGCAGCGCCCGGCTACTAGCGGGAGGATACGAGCAGTACTTC.

In this sample, this clone turned up a few times. The DNA is omitted, as the CDR3 cannot be located on it reliably, and the CDR3 follows TCRdb's listing. The rearrangement uses TRBV13 and TRBJ2-7; the listed D gene, TRBD2, was not tested against the DNA. The CDR3 adds up to 14 amino acids, both ends counted. Germline V gene sequence: CDR1 PRHDT, CDR2 FYEKMQ (reference sequence). Here the CDR3 reads CASSSSGLAGIRYF.

With regard to this clone: Within the sample, other DNA sequences also encode this same CDR3. The rearrangement uses TRBV7-2 and TRBJ2-5; D gene uncertain. This CDR3 region has 13 residues. The ends were cut back, 2 bases at V and 2 bases at J, with 6 bases in the middle. The germline V gene encodes CDR1 SGHTA and CDR2 FQGNSA. The CDR3 nucleotides read TGTGCCAGCAGCTTATTGTCACAAGAGACCCAGTACTTC. Its protein is CASSLLSQETQYF.

The CDR3 reads CASSRTSGRWGDEQFF. The CDR3 DNA follows: TGTGCCAGCAGCCGGACTAGCGGGAGATGGGGAGATGAGCAGTTCTTC. The rearrangement links TRBV7-9 to TRBJ2-1; 13 nucleotides align to TRBD2. The CDR3 totals 16 residues. Unmatched junction bases numbered 9, after V lost 5 bases and J lost 8 bases. CDR1 and CDR2 from the germline V gene are SEHNR and FQNEAQ (reference sequence).

The V call is TRBV27, the J call TRBJ1-5; D ambiguous. CDR1 is MNHEY and CDR2 is SMNVEV in the germline V gene (reference sequence). V was cut by 3 bases and J by 3 bases, with 15 bases left in between. CDR3 size: 16 residues. The CDR3 spells CASSFGRDGTNQPQHF. CDR3 nucleotides: TGTGCCAGCAGTTTCGGTAGGGATGGCACCAATCAGCCCCAGCATTTT.

The chain couples TRBV11-2 to TRBJ1-5, with D possibly being TRBD1 (5 bases). This CDR3 contains 13 residues. Deletions cut 3 bases from V and 6 bases from J, with 9 bases between. Germline V gives CDR1 SGHAT, CDR2 FQNNGV. For the CDR3, the DNA is TGTGCCAGCAGCTTGGAGAGGGGTCAGCCCCAGCATTTT. Amino acid sequence: CASSLERGQPQHF.

The chain couples TRBV5-6 to TRBJ2-3, with TRBD1 matching over 7 bases. Germline V gene data show CDR1 as SGHDT and CDR2 as YYEEEE. The CDR3 has 13 residues. The trim removed 5 bases at V and 5 bases at J, leaving 5 bases unmatched. CDR3 DNA: TGTGCCAGCAGGAGGGGGCGCGGAGATACGCAGTATTTT. Translated, it gives CASRRGRGDTQYF.

This chain uses TRBV18 with TRBJ2-5; D is uncertain. This CDR3 has 13 residues. V lost 4 bases, J lost 1 base, and 7 bases lay in between. Germline-derived CDR1 and CDR2 are KGHSH and LQKENI. The CDR3 reads CASSQGIQETQYF. The CDR3 region has the DNA TGTGCCAGCTCACAGGGTATCCAAGAGACCCAGTACTTC.

The chain joins TRBV29-1 to TRBJ1-2; 7 nucleotides align to TRBD1. The junction had 5 bases not matched to a gene; V was cut back by 3 bases and J by 1 base. This CDR3 has 14 residues. In germline, CDR1 is SQVTM, CDR2 ANQGSEA. The CDR3 loop is CSVDGTALNYGYTF. CDR3 DNA: TGCAGCGTTGATGGGACAGCTCTTAACTATGGCTACACCTTC.

The chain links TRBV14 to TRBJ2-1, with D possibly being TRBD2 (6 bases). The germline V gene has CDR1 SGHDN and CDR2 FVKESK. Trimming took off 5 bases at V and 7 bases at J, with 18 bases between the two ends. The CDR3 extends over 15 amino acids. The CDR3 spells CASSALGDWGNEQFF. The CDR3 region has the DNA TGTGCCAGCAGCGCTCTGGGGGACTGGGGGAATGAGCAGTTCTTC.

The chain uses TRBV18 and TRBJ2-5; D perhaps matches TRBD1 (6 bases). Trimming shortened V by 6 bases and J by 4 bases, and 15 bases separated the two germline ends. From germline, CDR1 is KGHSH and CDR2 LQKENI. The CDR3 has 14 residues. The CDR3 DNA sequence: TGTGCCAGCTCTCAAGGGACACCCGTAGAGACCCAGTACTTC. Protein sequence: CASSQGTPVETQYF. The whole variable domain, remainder taken from reference TRBV18 and TRBJ2-5, is NAGVMQNPRHLVRRRGQEARLRCSPMKGHSHVYWYRQLPEEGLKFMVYLQKENIIDESGMPKERFSAEFPKEGPSILRIQQVVRGDSAAYFCASSQGTPVETQYFGPGTRLLVL.

The rearrangement links TRBV7-9 to TRBJ2-1; 13 bases fit TRBD2. Germline trimming cut 5 bases from V and 9 bases from J; bases unmatched to any gene: 7. The CDR3 extends over 15 amino acids. Looked up from germline, CDR1 is SEHNR and CDR2 is FQNEAQ (reference sequence). The CDR3 region is CASSPTSGRTIEQFF. In DNA form, the CDR3 reads TGTGCCAGCAGCCCGACTAGCGGGAGGACGATTGAGCAGTTCTTC.